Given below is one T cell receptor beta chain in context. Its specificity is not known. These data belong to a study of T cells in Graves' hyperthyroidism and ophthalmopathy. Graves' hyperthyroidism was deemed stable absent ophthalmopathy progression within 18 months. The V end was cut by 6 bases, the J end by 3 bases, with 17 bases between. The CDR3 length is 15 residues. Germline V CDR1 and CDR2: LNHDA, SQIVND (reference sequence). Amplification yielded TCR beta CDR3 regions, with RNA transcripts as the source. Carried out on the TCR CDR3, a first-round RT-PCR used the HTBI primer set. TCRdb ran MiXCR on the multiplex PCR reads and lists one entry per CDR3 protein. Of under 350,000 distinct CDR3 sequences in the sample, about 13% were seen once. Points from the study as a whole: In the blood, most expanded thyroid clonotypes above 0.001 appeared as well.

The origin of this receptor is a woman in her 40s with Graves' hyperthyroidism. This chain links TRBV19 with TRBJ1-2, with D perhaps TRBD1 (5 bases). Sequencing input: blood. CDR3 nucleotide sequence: TGTGCCAGTAGCCCAGAGGGGATAAGTTACTATGGCTACACCTTC. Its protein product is CASSPEGISYYGYTF. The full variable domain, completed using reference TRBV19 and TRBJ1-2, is DGGITQSPKYLFRKEGQNVTLSCEQNLNHDAMYWYRQDPGQGLRLIYYSQIVNDFQKGDIAEGYSVSREKKESFPLTVTSAQKNPTAFYLCASSPEGISYYGYTFGSGTRLTVV.